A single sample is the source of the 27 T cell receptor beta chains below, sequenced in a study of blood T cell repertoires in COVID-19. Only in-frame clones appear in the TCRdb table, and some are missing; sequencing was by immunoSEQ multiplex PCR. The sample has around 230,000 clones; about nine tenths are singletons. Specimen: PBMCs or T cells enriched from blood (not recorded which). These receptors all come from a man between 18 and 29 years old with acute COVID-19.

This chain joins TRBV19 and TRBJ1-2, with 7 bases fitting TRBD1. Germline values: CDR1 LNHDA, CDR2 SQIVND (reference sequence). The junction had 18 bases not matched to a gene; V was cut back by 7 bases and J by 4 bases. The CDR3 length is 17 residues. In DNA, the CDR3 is TGTGCCAGTAATTTCGAGGACTGGGACAGAGGCCTCTATGGCTACACCTTC. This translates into CASNFEDWDRGLYGYTF.

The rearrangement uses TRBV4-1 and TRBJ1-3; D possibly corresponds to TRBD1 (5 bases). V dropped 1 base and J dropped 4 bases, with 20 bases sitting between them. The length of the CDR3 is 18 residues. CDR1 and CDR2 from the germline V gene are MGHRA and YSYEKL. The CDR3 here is CASSQGSSAGLGGNTIYF. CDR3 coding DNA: TGCGCCAGCAGCCAAGGATCCTCTGCAGGGTTGGGAGGAAACACCATATATTTT.

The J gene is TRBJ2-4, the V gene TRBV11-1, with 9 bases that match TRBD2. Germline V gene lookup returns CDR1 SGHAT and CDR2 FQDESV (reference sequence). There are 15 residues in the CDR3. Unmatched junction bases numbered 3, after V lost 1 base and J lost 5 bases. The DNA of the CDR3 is TGTGCCAGCAGCTTAGGGCTAGCGGGACAAAACATTCAGTACTTC. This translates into CASSLGLAGQNIQYF.

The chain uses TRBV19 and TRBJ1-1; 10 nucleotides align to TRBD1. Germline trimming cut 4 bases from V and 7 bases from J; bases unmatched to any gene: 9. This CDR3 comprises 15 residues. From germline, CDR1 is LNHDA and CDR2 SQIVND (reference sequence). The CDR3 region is CASSTRTGGRGEAFF. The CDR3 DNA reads TGTGCCAGTAGTACGCGGACAGGGGGACGGGGTGAAGCTTTCTTT.

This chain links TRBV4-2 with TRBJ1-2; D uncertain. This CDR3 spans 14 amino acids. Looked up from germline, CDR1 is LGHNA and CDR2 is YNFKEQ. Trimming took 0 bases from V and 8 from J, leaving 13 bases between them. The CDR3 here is CASSQDYASRGYTF. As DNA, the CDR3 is TGTGCCAGCAGCCAAGATTACGCCTCTAGGGGCTACACCTTC.

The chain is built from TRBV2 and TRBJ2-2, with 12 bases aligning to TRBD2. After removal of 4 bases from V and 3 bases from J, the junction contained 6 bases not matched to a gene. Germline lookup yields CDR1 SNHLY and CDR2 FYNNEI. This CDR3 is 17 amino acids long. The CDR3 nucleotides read TGTGCCAGCAGTGTATTGACTAGCGGGAGTGACACCGGGGAGCTGTTTTTT. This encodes CASSVLTSGSDTGELFF.

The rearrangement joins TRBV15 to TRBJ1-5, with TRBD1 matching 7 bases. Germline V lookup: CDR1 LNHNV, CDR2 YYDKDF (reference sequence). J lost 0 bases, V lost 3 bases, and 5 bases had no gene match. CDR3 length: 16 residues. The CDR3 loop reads CATSSTGEYSNQPQHF. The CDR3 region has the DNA TGTGCCACCAGCAGCACAGGGGAATATAGCAATCAGCCCCAGCATTTT.

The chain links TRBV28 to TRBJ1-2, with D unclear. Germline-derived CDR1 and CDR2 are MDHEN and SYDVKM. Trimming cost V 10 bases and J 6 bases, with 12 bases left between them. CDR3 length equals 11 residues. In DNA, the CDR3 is TGTGCCACACGACCAGCGGATGGCTACACCTTC. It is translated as CATRPADGYTF.

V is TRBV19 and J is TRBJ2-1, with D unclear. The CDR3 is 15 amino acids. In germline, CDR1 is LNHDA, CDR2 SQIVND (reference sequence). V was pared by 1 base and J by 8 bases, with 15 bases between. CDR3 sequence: CASSIAPTTSHEQFF. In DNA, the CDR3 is TGTGCCAGTAGTATAGCTCCCACTACCTCCCATGAGCAGTTCTTC.

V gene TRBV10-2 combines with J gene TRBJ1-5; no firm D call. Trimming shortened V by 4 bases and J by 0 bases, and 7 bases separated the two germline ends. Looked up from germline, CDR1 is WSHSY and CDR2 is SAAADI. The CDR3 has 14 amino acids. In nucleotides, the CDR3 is TGCGCCAGCAGTGGGCAGTATAGCAATCAGCCCCAGCATTTT. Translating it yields CASSGQYSNQPQHF.

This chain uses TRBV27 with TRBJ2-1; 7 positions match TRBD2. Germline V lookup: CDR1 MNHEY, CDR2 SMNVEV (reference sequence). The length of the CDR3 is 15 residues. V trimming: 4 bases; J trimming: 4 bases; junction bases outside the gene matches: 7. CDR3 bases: TGTGCCAGCAGTTGGGAGGGAGGGGCTTACAATGAGCAGTTCTTC. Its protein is CASSWEGGAYNEQFF.

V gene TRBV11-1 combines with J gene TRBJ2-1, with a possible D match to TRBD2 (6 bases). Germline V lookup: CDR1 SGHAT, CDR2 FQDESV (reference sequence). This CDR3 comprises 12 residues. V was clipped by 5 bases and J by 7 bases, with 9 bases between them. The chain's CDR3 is CASSASVNEQFF. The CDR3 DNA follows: TGTGCCAGCAGCGCTAGCGTTAATGAGCAGTTCTTC.

In DNA, the CDR3 is TGTGCCAGCGGCAGGGGGGCTGGGGAGACCCAGTACTTC. It is translated as CASGRGAGETQYF. The chain employs TRBV7-2 and TRBJ2-5, with a possible D match to TRBD1 (7 bases). Germline CDR1 reads SGHTA; CDR2 reads FQGNSA. The CDR3 sequence is 13 residues long. With 8 bases removed from V and 5 bases from J, the gap between germline ends came to 15 bases. Looking up the rest from reference TRBV7-2 and TRBJ2-5 gives the full variable domain: GAGVSQSPSNKVTEKGKDVELRCDPISGHTALYWYRQSLGQGLEFLIYFQGNSAPDKSGLPSDRFSAERTGGSVSTLTIQRTQQEDSAVYLCASGRGAGETQYFGPGTRLLVL.

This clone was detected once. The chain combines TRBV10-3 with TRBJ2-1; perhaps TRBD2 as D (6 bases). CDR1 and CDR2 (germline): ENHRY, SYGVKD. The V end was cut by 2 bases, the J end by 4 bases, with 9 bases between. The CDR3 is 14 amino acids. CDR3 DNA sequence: TGTGCCATCAGTGAGCAGGAGGGATACAATGAGCAGTTCTTC. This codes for CAISEQEGYNEQFF.

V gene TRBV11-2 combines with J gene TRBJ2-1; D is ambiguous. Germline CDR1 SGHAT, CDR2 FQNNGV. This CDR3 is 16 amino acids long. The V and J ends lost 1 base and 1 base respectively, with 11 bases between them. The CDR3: CASSLARAYSYNEQFF. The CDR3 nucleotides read TGTGCCAGCAGCTTAGCGCGCGCGTATTCCTACAATGAGCAGTTCTTC.

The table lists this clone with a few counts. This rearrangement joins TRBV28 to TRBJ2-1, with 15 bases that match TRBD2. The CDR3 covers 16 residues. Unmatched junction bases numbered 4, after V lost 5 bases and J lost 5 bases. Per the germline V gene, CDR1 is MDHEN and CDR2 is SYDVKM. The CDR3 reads CASSLGLAGGNNEQFF. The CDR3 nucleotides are TGTGCCAGCAGTCTGGGACTAGCGGGAGGAAACAATGAGCAGTTCTTC. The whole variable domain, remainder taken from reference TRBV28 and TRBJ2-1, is DVKVTQSSRYLVKRTGEKVFLECVQDMDHENMFWYRQDPGLGLRLIYFSYDVKMKEKGDIPEGYSVSREKKERFSLILESASTNQTSMYLCASSLGLAGGNNEQFFGPGTRLTVL.

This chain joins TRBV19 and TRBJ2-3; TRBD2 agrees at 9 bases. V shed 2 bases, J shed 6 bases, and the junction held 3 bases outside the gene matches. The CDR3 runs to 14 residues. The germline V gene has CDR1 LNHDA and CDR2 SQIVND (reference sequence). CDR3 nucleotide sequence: TGTGCCAGTAGTATAAGGACTAGCGTGGATACGCAGTATTTT. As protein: CASSIRTSVDTQYF.

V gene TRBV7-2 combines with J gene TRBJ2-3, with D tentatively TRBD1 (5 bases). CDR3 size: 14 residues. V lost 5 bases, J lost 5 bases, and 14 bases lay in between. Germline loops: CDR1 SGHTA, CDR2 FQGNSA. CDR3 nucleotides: TGTGCCAGCAGCCCCGACCTAGGGGAAGATACGCAGTATTTT. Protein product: CASSPDLGEDTQYF.

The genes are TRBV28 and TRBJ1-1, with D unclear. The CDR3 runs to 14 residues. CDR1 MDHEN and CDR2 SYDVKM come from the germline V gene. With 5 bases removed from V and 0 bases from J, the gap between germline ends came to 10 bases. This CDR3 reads CASSRGFLNTEAFF. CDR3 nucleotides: TGTGCCAGCAGTCGGGGATTCCTGAACACTGAAGCTTTCTTT.

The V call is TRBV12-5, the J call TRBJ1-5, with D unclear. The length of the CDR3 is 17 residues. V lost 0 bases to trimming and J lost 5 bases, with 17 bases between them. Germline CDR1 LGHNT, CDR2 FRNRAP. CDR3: CASGLVVFSRKDQPQHF. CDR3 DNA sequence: TGTGCTAGTGGTTTGGTAGTCTTTTCCAGGAAGGATCAGCCCCAGCATTTT.

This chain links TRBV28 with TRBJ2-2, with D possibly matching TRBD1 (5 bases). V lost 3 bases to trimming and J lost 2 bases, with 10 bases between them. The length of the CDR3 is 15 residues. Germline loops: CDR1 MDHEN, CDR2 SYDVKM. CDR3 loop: CASSFGHFNTGELFF. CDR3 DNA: TGTGCCAGCAGTTTCGGACACTTTAACACCGGGGAGCTGTTTTTT.

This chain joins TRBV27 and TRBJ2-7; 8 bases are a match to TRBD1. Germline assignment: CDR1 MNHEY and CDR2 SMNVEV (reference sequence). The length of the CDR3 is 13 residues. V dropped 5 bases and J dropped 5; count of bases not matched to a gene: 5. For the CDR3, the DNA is TGTGCCAGCAGTCCGGACAGGGTGAACGAGCAGTACTTC. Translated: CASSPDRVNEQYF.

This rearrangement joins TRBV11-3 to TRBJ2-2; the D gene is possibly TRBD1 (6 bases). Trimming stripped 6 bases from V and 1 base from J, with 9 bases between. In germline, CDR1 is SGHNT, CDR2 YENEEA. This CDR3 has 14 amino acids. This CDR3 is CASRLDRNTGELFF. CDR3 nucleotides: TGTGCCAGCAGGCTGGACAGGAACACCGGGGAGCTGTTTTTT. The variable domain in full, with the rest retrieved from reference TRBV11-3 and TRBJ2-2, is EAGVVQSPRYKIIEKKQPVAFWCNPISGHNTLYWYLQNLGQGPELLIRYENEEAVDDSQLPKDRFSAERLKGVDSTLKIQPAELGDSAVYLCASRLDRNTGELFFGEGSRLTVL.

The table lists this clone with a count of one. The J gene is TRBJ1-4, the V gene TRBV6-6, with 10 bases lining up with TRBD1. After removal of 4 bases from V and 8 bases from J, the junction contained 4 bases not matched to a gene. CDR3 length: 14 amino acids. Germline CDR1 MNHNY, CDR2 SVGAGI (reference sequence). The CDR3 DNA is TGTGCCAGCAGTTCGACAGGGGGCCTGGAAAAACTGTTTTTT. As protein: CASSSTGGLEKLFF.

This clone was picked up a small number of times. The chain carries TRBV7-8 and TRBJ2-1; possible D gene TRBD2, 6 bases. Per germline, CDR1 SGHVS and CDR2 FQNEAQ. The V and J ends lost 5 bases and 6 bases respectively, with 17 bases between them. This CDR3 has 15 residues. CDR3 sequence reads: CASSPTWRDPNEQFF. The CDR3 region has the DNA TGTGCCAGCAGCCCTACTTGGCGGGACCCCAATGAGCAGTTCTTC. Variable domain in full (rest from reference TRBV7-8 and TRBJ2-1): GAGVSQSPRYKVAKRGQDVALRCDPISGHVSLFWYQQALGQGPEFLTYFQNEAQLDKSGLPSDRFFAERPEGSVSTLKIQRTQQEDSAVYLCASSPTWRDPNEQFFGPGTRLTVL.

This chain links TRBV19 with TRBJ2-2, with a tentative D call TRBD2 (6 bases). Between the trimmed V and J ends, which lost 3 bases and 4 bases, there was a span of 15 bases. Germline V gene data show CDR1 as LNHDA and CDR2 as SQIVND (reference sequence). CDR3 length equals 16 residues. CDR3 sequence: CASSISGLTSTGELFF. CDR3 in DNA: TGTGCCAGTAGTATCTCAGGACTAACATCCACCGGGGAGCTGTTTTTT.

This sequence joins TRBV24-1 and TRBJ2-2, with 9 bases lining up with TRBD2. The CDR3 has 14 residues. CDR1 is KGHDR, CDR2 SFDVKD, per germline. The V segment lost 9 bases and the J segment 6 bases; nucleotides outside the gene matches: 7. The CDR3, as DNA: TGTGCCACCGAGGCGGGAGGGCCCGCCGGGGAGCTGTTTTTT. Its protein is CATEAGGPAGELFF.